This T cell receptor beta chain was obtained from a study of T cells in Graves' hyperthyroidism and ophthalmopathy. V was cut by 4 bases and J by 7 bases, with 20 bases left in between. CDR1 and CDR2 (germline): SQVTM, ANQGSEA. This CDR3 spans 15 amino acids. It was considered stable Graves' hyperthyroidism when ophthalmopathy did not progress within 18 months. This clonotype was counted many times. Regions amplified from RNA transcripts were the TCR beta CDR3 regions. With the HTBI primer set, the TCR CDR3 went through a first round of RT-PCR. TCRdb re-analysed the multiplex PCR reads in MiXCR, keeping a single row per CDR3 protein. This sample yields about 360,000 distinct CDR3 sequences, of which about 12% are seen a single time; 9.2% belongs to the top ten.

The genes are TRBV29-1 and TRBJ2-1; D may correspond to TRBD1 or TRBD2 (6 bases each). This sequence originates from a woman between 18 and 29 years old with Graves' hyperthyroidism. Input material: blood. The chain's CDR3 is CSVAGEGGLQNEQFF. Here the CDR3 DNA reads TGCAGCGTTGCAGGTGAGGGGGGCCTACAGAATGAGCAGTTCTTC.